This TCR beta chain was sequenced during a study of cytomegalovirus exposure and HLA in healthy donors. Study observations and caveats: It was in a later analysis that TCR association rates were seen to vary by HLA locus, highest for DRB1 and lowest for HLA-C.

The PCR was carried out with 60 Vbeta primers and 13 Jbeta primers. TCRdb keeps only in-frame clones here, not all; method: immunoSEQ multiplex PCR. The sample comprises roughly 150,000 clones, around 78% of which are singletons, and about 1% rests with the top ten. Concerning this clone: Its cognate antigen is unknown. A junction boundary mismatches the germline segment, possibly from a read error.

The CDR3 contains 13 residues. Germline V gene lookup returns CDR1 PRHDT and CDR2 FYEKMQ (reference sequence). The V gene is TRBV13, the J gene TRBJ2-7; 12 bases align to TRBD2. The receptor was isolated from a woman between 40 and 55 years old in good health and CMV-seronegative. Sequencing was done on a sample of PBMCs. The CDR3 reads CASSLGGTSGFIF. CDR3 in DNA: TGTGCCAGCAGCTTAGGGGGGACTAGCGGGTTTATCTTC.